This T cell receptor beta chain was found in a study of patients and donors after allogeneic stem cell transplantation. From the RT-PCR reads, TCRdb called clonotypes with MiXCR, one entry per CDR3 protein. The table lists approximately 200,000 distinct CDR3 sequences, about 37% of them singletons. Germline V CDR1 and CDR2: MGHRA, YSYEKL. The CDR3 spans 14 residues. Trimming took 5 bases from V and 1 from J; bases not matched to a gene: 2. The V and J genes are TRBV4-1 and TRBJ1-1, with TRBD1 identical over 9 bases. Sequenced sample: blood, either unsorted or a sorted T cell fraction (not recorded which). This TCR was sampled from a human donor who was either an allogeneic HSCT recipient or a stem cell or donor lymphocyte infusion donor (not recorded which). It is not recorded whose cells these are; they may come from a transplant donor. DNA for the CDR3: TGCGCCAGCAGCTCACAGGGGGCGAACACTGAAGCTTTCTTT. It yields the protein CASSSQGANTEAFF.